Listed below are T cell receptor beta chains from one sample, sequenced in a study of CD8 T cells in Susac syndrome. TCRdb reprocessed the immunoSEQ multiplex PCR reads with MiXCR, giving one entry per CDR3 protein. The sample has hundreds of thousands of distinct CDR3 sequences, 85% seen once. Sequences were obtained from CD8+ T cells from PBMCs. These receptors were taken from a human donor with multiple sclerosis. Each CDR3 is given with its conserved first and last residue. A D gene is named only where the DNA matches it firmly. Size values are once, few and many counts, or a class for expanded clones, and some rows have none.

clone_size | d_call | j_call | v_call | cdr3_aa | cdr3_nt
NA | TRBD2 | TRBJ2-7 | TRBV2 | CASRGPGLANKKAYEQYF | TGTGCCAGCAGGGGTCCGGGACTAGCGAATAAAAAGGCCTACGAGCAGTACTTC
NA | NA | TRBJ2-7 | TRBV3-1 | CASSQGLIWDYEQYF | TGTGCCAGCAGCCAAGGACTAATATGGGACTACGAGCAGTACTTC
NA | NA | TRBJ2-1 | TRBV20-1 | CSARSPASDRSPYNEQFF | TGCAGTGCTAGGTCACCCGCTAGCGATCGTTCTCCCTACAATGAGCAGTTCTTC
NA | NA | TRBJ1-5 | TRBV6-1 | CASSDQALNEPQHF | TGTGCCAGCAGTGATCAGGCCCTAAATGAGCCCCAGCATTTT
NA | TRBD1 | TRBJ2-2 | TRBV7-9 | CASSSGGEVGELFF | TGTGCCAGCAGCTCAGGGGGCGAGGTCGGGGAGCTGTTTTTT
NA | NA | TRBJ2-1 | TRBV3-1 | CASSQDGEEGVNYNEQFF | TGTGCCAGCAGCCAAGATGGGGAGGAAGGGGTTAACTACAATGAGCAGTTCTTC
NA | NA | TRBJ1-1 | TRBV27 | CASLRGGDMNTEAFF | TGTGCCAGCCTCCGCGGCGGGGATATGAACACTGAAGCTTTCTTT
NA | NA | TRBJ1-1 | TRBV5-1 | CASSWSDTTLELNTEVFF | TGCGCCAGCAGCTGGTCCGACACAACTTTAGAGTTGAACACTGAAGTTTTCTTT
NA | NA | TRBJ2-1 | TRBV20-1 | CSANQEVNEQFF | TGCAGTGCCAACCAAGAGGTGAATGAGCAGTTCTTC
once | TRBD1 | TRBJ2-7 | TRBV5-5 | CASSGGLLEGQGYEQYF | TGTGCCAGCAGCGGCGGGTTATTGGAGGGACAGGGTTACGAGCAGTACTTC
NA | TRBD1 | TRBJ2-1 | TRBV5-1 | CASSLRIPGQGIFF | TGCGCCAGCAGCCTCAGGATCCCGGGACAGGGAATATTCTTC
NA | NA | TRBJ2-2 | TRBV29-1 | CSVLQSNTGELFF | TGCAGCGTTCTACAGTCGAACACCGGGGAGCTGTTTTTT
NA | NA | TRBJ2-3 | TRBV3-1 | CASSQEGSPADTQYF | TGTGCCAGCAGCCAAGAAGGGTCGCCCGCGGATACGCAGTATTTT
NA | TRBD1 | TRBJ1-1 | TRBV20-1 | CSARETGGEVNTEAFF | TGCAGTGCTAGAGAGACAGGGGGCGAAGTGAACACTGAAGCTTTCTTT
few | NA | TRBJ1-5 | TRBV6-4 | CASSEGSNQPQHF | TGTGCCAGCAGTGAGGGTAGCAATCAGCCCCAGCATTTT
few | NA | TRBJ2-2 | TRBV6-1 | CATYLNTGELFF | TGTGCCACCTATTTAAACACCGGGGAGCTGTTTTTT
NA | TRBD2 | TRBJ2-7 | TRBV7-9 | CASSSPLGLAGSYEQYF | TGTGCCAGCAGCTCCCCTCTCGGACTAGCGGGATCCTACGAGCAGTACTTC